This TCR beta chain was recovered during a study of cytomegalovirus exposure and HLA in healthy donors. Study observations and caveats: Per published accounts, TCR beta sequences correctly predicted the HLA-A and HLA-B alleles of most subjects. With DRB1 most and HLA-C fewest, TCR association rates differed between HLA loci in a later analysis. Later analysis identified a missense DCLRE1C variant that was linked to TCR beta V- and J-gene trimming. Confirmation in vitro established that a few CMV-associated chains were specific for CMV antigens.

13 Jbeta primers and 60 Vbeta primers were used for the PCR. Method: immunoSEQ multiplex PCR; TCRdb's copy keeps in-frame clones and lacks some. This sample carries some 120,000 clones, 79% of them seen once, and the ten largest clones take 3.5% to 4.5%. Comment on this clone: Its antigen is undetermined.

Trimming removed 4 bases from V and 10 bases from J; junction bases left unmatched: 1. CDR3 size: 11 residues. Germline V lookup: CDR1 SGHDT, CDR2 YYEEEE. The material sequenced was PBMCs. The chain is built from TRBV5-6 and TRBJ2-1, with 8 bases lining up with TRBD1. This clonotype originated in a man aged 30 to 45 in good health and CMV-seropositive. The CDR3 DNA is TGTGCCAGCAGCAGGGACAGGGAGCAGTTCTTC. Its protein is CASSRDREQFF.